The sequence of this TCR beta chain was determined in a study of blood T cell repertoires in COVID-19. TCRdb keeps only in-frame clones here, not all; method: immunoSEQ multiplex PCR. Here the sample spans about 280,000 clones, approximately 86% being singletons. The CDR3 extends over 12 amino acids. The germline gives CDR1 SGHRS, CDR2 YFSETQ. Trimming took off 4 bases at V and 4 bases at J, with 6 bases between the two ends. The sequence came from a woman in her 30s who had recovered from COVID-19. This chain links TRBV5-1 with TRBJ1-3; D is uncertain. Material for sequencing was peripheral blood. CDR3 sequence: CASSPEGNTIYF. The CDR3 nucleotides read TGCGCCAGCAGCCCCGAGGGAAACACCATATATTTT. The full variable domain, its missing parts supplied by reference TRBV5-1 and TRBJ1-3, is KAGVTQTPRYLIKTRGQQVTLSCSPISGHRSVSWYQQTPGQGLQFLFEYFSETQRNKGNFPGRFSGRQFSNSRSEMNVSTLELGDSALYLCASSPEGNTIYFGEGSWLTVV.